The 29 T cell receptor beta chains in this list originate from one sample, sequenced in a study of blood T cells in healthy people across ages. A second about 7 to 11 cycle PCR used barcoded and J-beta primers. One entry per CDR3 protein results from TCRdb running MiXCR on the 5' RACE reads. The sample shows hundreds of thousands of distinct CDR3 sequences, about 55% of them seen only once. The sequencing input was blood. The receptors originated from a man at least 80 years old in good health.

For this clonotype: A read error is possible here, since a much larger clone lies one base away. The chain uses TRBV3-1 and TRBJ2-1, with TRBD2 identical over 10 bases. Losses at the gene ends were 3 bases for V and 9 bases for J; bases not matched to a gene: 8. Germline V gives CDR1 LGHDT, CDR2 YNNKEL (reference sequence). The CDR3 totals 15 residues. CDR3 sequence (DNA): TGTGCCAGCAGCCAGCGGCTAGCGGGAGTAGGTGAGCAGTTCTTC. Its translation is CASSQRLAGVGEQFF.

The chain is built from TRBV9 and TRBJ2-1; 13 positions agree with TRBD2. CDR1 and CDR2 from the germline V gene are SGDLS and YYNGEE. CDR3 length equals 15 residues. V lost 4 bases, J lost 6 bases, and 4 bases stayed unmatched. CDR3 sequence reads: CASSLLAGGGNEQFF. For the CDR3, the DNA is TGTGCCAGCAGCTTACTAGCGGGAGGGGGCAATGAGCAGTTCTTC.

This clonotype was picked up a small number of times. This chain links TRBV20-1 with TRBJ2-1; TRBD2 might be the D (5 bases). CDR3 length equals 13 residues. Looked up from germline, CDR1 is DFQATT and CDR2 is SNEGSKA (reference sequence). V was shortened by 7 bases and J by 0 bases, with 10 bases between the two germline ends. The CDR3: CSDSGSSYNEQFF. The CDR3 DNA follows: TGCAGTGATTCGGGGAGCTCCTACAATGAGCAGTTCTTC.

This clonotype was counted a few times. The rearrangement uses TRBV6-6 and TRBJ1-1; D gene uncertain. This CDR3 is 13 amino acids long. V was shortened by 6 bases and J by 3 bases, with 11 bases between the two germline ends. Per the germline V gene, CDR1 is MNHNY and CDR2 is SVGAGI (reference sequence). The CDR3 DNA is TGTGCCAGCAGCCTCGTAATGGACACTGAAGCTTTCTTT. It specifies CASSLVMDTEAFF.

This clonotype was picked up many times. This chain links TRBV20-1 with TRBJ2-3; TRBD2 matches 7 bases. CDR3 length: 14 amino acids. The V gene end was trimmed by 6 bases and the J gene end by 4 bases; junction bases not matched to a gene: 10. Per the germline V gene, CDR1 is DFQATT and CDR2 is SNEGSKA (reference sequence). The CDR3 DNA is TGCAGTGCAAAGGGCGGGAGTAGGGCAGATACGCAGTATTTT. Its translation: CSAKGGSRADTQYF.

The CDR3 region is CASSLLTVQETQYF. CDR3 nucleotide sequence: TGTGCCAGCAGCTTATTAACGGTGCAAGAGACCCAGTACTTC. The V gene is TRBV7-2, the J gene TRBJ2-5; D not certain. With 2 bases removed from V and 2 bases from J, the gap between germline ends came to 9 bases. Germline values: CDR1 SGHTA, CDR2 FQGNSA. The CDR3 contains 14 residues.

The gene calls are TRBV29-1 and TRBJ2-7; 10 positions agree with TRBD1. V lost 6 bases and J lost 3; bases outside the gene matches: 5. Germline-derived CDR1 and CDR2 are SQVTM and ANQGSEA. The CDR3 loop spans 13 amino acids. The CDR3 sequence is CSVRTGGNYEQYF. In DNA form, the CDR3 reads TGCAGCGTGAGGACAGGGGGTAACTACGAGCAGTACTTC.

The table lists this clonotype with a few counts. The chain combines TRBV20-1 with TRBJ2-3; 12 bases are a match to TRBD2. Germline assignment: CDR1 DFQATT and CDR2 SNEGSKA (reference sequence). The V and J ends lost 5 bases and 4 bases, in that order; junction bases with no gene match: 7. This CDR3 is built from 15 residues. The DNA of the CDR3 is TGCAGTGCTTCCACTAGCGGGAGGTTTTCAGATACGCAGTATTTT. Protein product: CSASTSGRFSDTQYF.

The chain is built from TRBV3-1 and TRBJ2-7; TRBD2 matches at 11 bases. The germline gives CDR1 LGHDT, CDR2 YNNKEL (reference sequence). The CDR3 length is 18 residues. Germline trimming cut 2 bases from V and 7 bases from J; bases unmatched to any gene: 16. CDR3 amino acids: CASSQLPGLAAQGNEQYF. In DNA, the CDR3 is TGTGCCAGCAGCCAATTACCGGGACTAGCGGCCCAAGGAAATGAGCAGTACTTC.

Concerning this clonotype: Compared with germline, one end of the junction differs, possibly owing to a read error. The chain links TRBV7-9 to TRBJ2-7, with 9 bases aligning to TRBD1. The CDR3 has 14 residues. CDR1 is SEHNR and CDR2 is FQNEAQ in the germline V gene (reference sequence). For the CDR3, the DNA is TGTGCCAGCAGCTGGGACAGGGTTTCATACGGGCAGTACTTC. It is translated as CASSWDRVSYGQYF.

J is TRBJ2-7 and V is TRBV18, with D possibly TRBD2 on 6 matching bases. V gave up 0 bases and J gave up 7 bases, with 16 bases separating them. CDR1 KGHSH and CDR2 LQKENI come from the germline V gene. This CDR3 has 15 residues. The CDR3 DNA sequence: TGTGCCAGCTCACCACCGTACGGGAGTTCCAATGAGCAGTACTTC. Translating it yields CASSPPYGSSNEQYF.

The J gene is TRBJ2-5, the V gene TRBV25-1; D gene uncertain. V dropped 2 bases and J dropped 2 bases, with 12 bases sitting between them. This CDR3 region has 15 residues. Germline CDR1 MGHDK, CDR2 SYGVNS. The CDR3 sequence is CASSEGSRGQETQYF. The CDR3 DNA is TGTGCCAGCAGTGAAGGTAGCCGCGGACAAGAGACCCAGTACTTC.

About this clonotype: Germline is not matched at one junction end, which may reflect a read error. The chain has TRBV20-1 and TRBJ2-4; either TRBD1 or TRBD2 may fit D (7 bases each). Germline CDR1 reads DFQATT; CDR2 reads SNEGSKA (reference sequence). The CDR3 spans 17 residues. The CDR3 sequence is CSAGDAGDRRAKNIQYF. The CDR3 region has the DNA TGCAGTGCTGGAGACGCGGGGGACAGAAGAGCCAAAAACATTCAGTACTTC.

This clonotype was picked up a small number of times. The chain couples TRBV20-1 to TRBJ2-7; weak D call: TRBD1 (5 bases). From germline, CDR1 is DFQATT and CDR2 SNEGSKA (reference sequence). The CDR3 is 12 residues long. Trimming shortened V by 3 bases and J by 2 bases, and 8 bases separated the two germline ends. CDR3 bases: TGCAGTGCTAGTAAGGGGCCCTACGAGCAGTACTTC. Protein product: CSASKGPYEQYF.

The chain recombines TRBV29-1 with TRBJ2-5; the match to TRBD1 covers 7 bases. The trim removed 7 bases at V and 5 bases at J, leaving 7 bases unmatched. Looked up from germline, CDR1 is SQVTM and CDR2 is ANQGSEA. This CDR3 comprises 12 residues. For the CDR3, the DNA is TGCAGCGGCTTGACAGGGTCCGAGACCCAGTACTTC. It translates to CSGLTGSETQYF.

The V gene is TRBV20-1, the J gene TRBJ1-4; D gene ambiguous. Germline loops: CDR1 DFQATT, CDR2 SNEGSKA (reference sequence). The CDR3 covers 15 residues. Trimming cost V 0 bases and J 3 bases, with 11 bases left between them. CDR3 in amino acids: CSARDLRHPNEKLFF. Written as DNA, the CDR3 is TGCAGTGCTAGAGATCTGAGACACCCTAATGAAAAACTGTTTTTT.

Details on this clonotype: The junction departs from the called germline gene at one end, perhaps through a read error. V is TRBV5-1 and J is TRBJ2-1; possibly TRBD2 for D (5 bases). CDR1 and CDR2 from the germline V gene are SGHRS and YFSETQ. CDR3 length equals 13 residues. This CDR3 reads CTSSLRTGNEQFF. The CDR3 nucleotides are TGCACCAGCAGCTTGCGGACTGGCAATGAGCAGTTCTTC.

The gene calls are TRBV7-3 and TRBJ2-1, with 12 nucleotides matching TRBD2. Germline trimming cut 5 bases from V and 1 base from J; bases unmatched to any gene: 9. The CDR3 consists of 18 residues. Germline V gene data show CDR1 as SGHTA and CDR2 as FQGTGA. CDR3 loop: CASSGAASGRGSYNEQFF. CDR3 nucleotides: TGTGCCAGCAGCGGCGCGGCTAGCGGGAGGGGTTCCTACAATGAGCAGTTCTTC.

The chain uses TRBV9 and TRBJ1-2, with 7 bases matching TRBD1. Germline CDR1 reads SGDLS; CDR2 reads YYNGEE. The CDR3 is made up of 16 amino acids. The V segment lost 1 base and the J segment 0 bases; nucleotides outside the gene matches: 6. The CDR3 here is CASSVPRQGTNYGYTF. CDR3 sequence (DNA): TGTGCCAGCAGCGTACCCCGACAGGGAACTAACTATGGCTACACCTTC.

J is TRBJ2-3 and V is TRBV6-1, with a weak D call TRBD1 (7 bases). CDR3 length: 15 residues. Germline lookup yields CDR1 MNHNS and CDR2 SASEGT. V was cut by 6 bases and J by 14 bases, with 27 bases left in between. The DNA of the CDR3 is TGTGCCAGCAGCGGCGGGACAGCCCGGGGCAGATACGCGTATTTT. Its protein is CASSGGTARGRYAYF.

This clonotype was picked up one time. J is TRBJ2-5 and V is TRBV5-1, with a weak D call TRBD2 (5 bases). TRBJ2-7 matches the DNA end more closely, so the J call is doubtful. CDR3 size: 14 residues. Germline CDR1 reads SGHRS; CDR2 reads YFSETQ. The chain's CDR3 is CASSVEDGSHEQYF. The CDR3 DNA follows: TGCGCCAGCAGCGTGGAGGACGGTTCCCACGAGCAGTACTTC.

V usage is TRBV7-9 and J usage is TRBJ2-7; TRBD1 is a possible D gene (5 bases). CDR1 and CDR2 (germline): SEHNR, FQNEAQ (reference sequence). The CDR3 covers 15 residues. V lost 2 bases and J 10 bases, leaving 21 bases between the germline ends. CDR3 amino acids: CASSLPSTESETQYF. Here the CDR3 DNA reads TGTGCCAGCAGCTTACCCTCGACAGAAAGTGAGACTCAGTACTTC.

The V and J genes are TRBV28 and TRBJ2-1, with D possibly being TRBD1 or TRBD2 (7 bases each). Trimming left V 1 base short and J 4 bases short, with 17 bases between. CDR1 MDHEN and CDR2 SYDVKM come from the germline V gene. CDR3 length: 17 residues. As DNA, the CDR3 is TGTGCCAGCAGTTTATTAGGGGGGGGGACAGCTTACAATGAGCAGTTCTTC. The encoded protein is CASSLLGGGTAYNEQFF.

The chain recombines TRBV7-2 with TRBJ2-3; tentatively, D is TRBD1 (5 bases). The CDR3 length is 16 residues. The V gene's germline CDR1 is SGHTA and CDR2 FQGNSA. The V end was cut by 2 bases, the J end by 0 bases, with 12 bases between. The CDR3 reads CASSLLPQGSTDTQYF. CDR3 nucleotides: TGTGCCAGCAGCTTATTGCCCCAGGGTAGCACAGATACGCAGTATTTT.

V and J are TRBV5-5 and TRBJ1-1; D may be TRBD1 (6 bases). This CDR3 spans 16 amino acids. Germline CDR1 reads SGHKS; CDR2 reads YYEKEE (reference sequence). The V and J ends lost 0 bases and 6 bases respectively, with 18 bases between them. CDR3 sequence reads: CASSLAGPTGRAEAFF. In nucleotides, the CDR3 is TGTGCCAGCAGCTTGGCCGGACCTACAGGGCGGGCTGAAGCTTTCTTT.

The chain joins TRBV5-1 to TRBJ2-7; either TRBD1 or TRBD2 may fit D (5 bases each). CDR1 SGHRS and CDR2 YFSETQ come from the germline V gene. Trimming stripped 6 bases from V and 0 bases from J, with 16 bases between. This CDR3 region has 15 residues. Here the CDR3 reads CASNYRTPSSYEQYF. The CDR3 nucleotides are TGCGCCAGCAACTACAGGACTCCCAGCTCCTACGAGCAGTACTTC.

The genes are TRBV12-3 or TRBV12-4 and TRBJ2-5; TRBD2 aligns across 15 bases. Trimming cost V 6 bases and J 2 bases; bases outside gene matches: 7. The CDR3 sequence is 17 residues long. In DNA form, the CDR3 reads TGTGCCAGCAGCCCATCCGGACTAGCGGGAGGGCAAGAGACCCAGTACTTC. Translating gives CASSPSGLAGGQETQYF.

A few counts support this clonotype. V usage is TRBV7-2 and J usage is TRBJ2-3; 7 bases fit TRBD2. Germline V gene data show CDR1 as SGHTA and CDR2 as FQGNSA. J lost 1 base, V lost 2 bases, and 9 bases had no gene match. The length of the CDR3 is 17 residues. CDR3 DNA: TGTGCCAGCAGCTTATCAGCTAGCGGAGGGGGCACAGATACGCAGTATTTT. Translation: CASSLSASGGGTDTQYF.

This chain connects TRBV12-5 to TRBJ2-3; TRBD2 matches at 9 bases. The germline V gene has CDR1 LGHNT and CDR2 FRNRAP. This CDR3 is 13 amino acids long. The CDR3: CPRGGRETDTQYF. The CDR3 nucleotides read TGTCCAAGGGGCGGGAGGGAAACAGATACGCAGTATTTT.